Listed here are 22 T cell receptor beta chains from one sample, sequenced in a study of regulatory T cells in long-lasting Graves disease. Time point described: persistent/refractory GD, antithyroid drugs over 5 years with positive TRAb. The TCR library was made from RNA extracted from PBMCs. With iRepertoire HTBI primers and Arm-PCR of CDR3 regions, TCR beta libraries were built. Using its own MiXCR run on the multiplex PCR reads, TCRdb lists one record per CDR3 protein. The table has some 370,000 distinct CDR3 sequences, around 23% seen once. The sample consisted of peripheral blood mononuclear cells (PBMCs), taken when the disease was refractory, from a patient treated with antithyroid drugs. Receptors were obtained from a woman aged 35 to 49 with Graves disease.

Here the CDR3 DNA reads TGTGCCAGCAGCCCCGGGACCCCGAGCTCCTATAATTCACCCCTCCACTTT. Translating gives CASSPGTPSSYNSPLHF. This chain links TRBV6-5 with TRBJ1-6; possibly TRBD1 for D (5 bases). Between the trimmed V and J ends, which lost 6 bases and 0 bases, there was a span of 15 bases. This CDR3 comprises 17 residues. The germline V gene has CDR1 MNHEY and CDR2 SVGAGI.

This clonotype was seen ten or more times. The chain links TRBV4-1 to TRBJ2-7; maybe TRBD2 (6 bases). The CDR3 covers 14 residues. Germline values: CDR1 MGHRA, CDR2 YSYEKL. V lost 3 bases and J 2 bases, leaving 11 bases between the germline ends. The CDR3 here is CASSQEGLAYEQYF. The CDR3 nucleotides read TGCGCCAGCAGCCAGGAGGGACTTGCCTACGAGCAGTACTTC.

The sample holds a few counts of this clonotype. V usage is TRBV5-1 and J usage is TRBJ2-7; 9 bases line up with TRBD2. The CDR3 is 16 amino acids. Trimming at V came to 4 bases and at J to 1 base, leaving 9 bases not matched to a gene. Germline values: CDR1 SGHRS, CDR2 YFSETQ. CDR3 protein: CASSHYQAGGSYEQYF. In DNA form, the CDR3 reads TGCGCCAGCAGCCATTATCAAGCGGGAGGTTCCTACGAGCAGTACTTC.

At least ten counts were recorded for this clonotype. V is TRBV6-5 and J is TRBJ1-5; D may be TRBD1 (5 bases). V was cut by 3 bases and J by 6 bases, with 9 bases left in between. This CDR3 comprises 13 residues. Looked up from germline, CDR1 is MNHEY and CDR2 is SVGAGI. The CDR3 DNA sequence: TGTGCCAGCAGTTATACAGGTCTTCAGCCCCAGCATTTT. Translation: CASSYTGLQPQHF.

In its sample, this clonotype was seen many times. The J gene is TRBJ2-7, the V gene TRBV28, with 8 bases lining up with TRBD1. V lost 4 bases to trimming and J lost 4 bases; unmatched junction nucleotides: 9. The germline gives CDR1 MDHEN, CDR2 SYDVKM. The CDR3 is 15 amino acids. The CDR3 sequence is CASSSRTGSIYEQYF. DNA of the CDR3: TGTGCCAGCAGTTCTCGGACAGGGTCTATTTACGAGCAGTACTTC.

This rearrangement joins TRBV5-1 to TRBJ2-4; a possible D gene is TRBD1 (6 bases). The CDR3 is made up of 15 amino acids. Trimming took off 4 bases at V and 3 bases at J, with 14 bases between the two ends. Looked up from germline, CDR1 is SGHRS and CDR2 is YFSETQ. The CDR3 here is CASSRTGIDKNIQYF. The CDR3 DNA reads TGCGCCAGCAGCCGAACAGGGATAGACAAAAACATTCAGTACTTC.

J is TRBJ2-3 and V is TRBV7-8; D unresolved. Per germline, CDR1 SGHVS and CDR2 FQNEAQ. This CDR3 has 12 amino acids. The ends were cut back, 2 bases at V and 6 bases at J, with 6 bases in the middle. Here the CDR3 DNA reads TGTGCCAGCAGCTTAATACTCGATACGCAGTATTTT. It codes for CASSLILDTQYF.

On this clonotype: One end of the junction is discordant with germline, which a read error may explain. V gene TRBV20-1 combines with J gene TRBJ2-4; D assignment may be TRBD1 or TRBD2 (6 bases each). This CDR3 is 12 amino acids long. CDR1 DFQATT and CDR2 SNEGSKA come from the germline V gene (reference sequence). Here the CDR3 reads CSTRPGAGIQYF. DNA for the CDR3: TGCAGTACTAGACCGGGGGCTGGCATTCAGTACTTC.

This clonotype was counted at least ten times. The V gene is TRBV7-8, the J gene TRBJ2-7, with 13 bases lining up with TRBD2. Germline V gene lookup returns CDR1 SGHVS and CDR2 FQNEAQ. The CDR3 covers 16 residues. The junction had 7 bases not matched to a gene; V was cut back by 5 bases and J by 3 bases. CDR3 residues: CASSLGTSGIIYEQYF. CDR3 DNA sequence: TGTGCCAGCAGCCTTGGGACTAGCGGGATAATCTACGAGCAGTACTTC. The whole variable domain, filled in from reference TRBV7-8 and TRBJ2-7, reads GAGVSQSPRYKVAKRGQDVALRCDPISGHVSLFWYQQALGQGPEFLTYFQNEAQLDKSGLPSDRFFAERPEGSVSTLKIQRTQQEDSAVYLCASSLGTSGIIYEQYFGPGTRLTVT.

This clonotype was seen many times. The chain joins TRBV10-3 to TRBJ1-1; D uncertain. V lost 10 bases, J lost 1 base, and 19 bases lay in between. The CDR3 consists of 15 residues. CDR1 and CDR2 (germline): ENHRY, SYGVKD. The CDR3 here is CATSFQQLANTEAFF. CDR3 DNA: TGTGCCACATCCTTTCAACAACTAGCGAACACTGAAGCTTTCTTT.

Only one count was recorded for this clonotype. V usage is TRBV7-9 and J usage is TRBJ1-1; D remains ambiguous. This CDR3 is built from 12 residues. V was shortened by 6 bases and J by 5 bases, with 10 bases between the two germline ends. Germline CDR1 and CDR2: SEHNR and FQNEAQ (reference sequence). The CDR3 DNA is TGTGCCAGCAGGGACCTGAGGACTGAAGCTTTCTTT. It specifies CASRDLRTEAFF. The whole variable domain, remainder taken from reference TRBV7-9 and TRBJ1-1, is DTGVSQNPRHKITKRGQNVTFRCDPISEHNRLYWYRQTLGQGPEFLTYFQNEAQLEKSRLLSDRFSAERPKGSFSTLEIQRTEQGDSAMYLCASRDLRTEAFFGQGTRLTVV.

The table lists this clonotype with a few counts. As DNA, the CDR3 is TGTGCCATCAGTGAGGGTGTCGGGTCAAAGTACTTC. Translation: CAISEGVGSKYF. This rearrangement joins TRBV10-3 to TRBJ2-4, with unresolved D. CDR1 and CDR2 from the germline V gene are ENHRY and SYGVKD. The CDR3 contains 12 residues. V was trimmed by 2 bases and J by 14 bases, leaving 13 bases between them.

A few counts support this clonotype. V usage is TRBV19 and J usage is TRBJ1-5, with D possibly TRBD1 on 5 matching bases. From germline, CDR1 is LNHDA and CDR2 SQIVND (reference sequence). This CDR3 comprises 13 residues. Trimming cost V 5 bases and J 6 bases, with 11 bases left between them. The CDR3 protein is CASSPGPSQPQHF. CDR3 sequence (DNA): TGTGCCAGTAGTCCGGGACCGAGTCAGCCCCAGCATTTT.

This sequence joins TRBV14 and TRBJ2-3; 7 bases are a match to TRBD2. Trimming cost V 5 bases and J 4 bases; bases outside gene matches: 12. Germline CDR1 and CDR2: SGHDN and FVKESK. The CDR3 runs 16 residues. This CDR3 is CASSETLVGGADTQYF. The DNA of the CDR3 is TGTGCCAGCAGCGAGACATTAGTGGGAGGGGCAGATACGCAGTATTTT.

This clonotype has a count of ten or more. V usage is TRBV5-1 and J usage is TRBJ2-1; 9 bases are shared with TRBD1. Trimming removed 6 bases from V and 5 bases from J; junction bases left unmatched: 12. This CDR3 has 16 residues. Germline loops: CDR1 SGHRS, CDR2 YFSETQ. The CDR3 DNA follows: TGCGCCAGCACCTCCACGGGACAGGGAAGCGACAATGAGCAGTTCTTC. This sequence encodes CASTSTGQGSDNEQFF.

V is TRBV2 and J is TRBJ2-2; D unresolved. The V gene's germline CDR1 is SNHLY and CDR2 FYNNEI. This CDR3 has 14 amino acids. Trimming stripped 2 bases from V and 10 bases from J, with 14 bases between. The DNA for the CDR3 is TGTGCCAGCAGTGAACCCTACGGCGGTCCGGAGCTGTTTTTT. Its protein product is CASSEPYGGPELFF.

This clonotype was detected many times. The chain uses TRBV2 and TRBJ1-5, with 7 nucleotides matching TRBD1. This CDR3 has 15 residues. CDR1 SNHLY and CDR2 FYNNEI come from the germline V gene. J lost 2 bases, V lost 6 bases, and 7 bases had no gene match. In DNA, the CDR3 is TGTGCCAGCAGCCCTGGACAGGCTGGCAATCAGCCCCAGCATTTT. It codes for CASSPGQAGNQPQHF.

The sample holds a few counts of this clonotype. The chain combines TRBV13 with TRBJ2-1; 9 bases align to TRBD2. This CDR3 is 15 amino acids long. The germline V gene encodes CDR1 PRHDT and CDR2 FYEKMQ (reference sequence). Germline trimming cut 2 bases from V and 8 bases from J; bases unmatched to any gene: 7. The CDR3 region is CASSLWGLATHEQFF. CDR3 DNA: TGTGCCAGCAGCTTATGGGGACTAGCTACCCATGAGCAGTTCTTC.

In this sample, this clonotype turned up many times. The chain has TRBV27 and TRBJ1-1; no definite D call. V gave up 6 bases and J gave up 0 bases, with 14 bases separating them. The germline gives CDR1 MNHEY, CDR2 SMNVEV (reference sequence). CDR3 size: 15 residues. The CDR3 here is CASSLGFQMNTEAFF. In nucleotides, the CDR3 is TGTGCCAGCAGCCTAGGGTTCCAAATGAACACTGAAGCTTTCTTT.

Ten or more counts support this clonotype. This sequence joins TRBV28 and TRBJ2-5; no firm D call. Germline CDR1 is MDHEN and CDR2 is SYDVKM. V dropped 4 bases and J dropped 1 base, with 16 bases sitting between them. The CDR3 extends over 16 amino acids. The CDR3 nucleotides read TGTGCCAGCAGTTCCCCCCCCCCCCACTTCCAAGAGACCCAGTACTTC. Its protein is CASSSPPPHFQETQYF.

As to this clonotype: A read error may produce the germline difference seen at one junction end. CDR3 DNA sequence: TGTGCACAAAGCAGGGGTGTCGGGAGCCCAGTCAAAAGCATTCAGTACTTC. Amino acids: CAQSRGVGSPVKSIQYF. The chain has TRBV2 and TRBJ2-4, with D possibly being TRBD1 or TRBD2 (6 bases each). The length of the CDR3 is 17 residues. Per germline, CDR1 SNHLY and CDR2 FYNNEI.

As regards this clonotype: This may arise from a read error, as a much more abundant clone is one base away. The V and J genes are TRBV11-2 and TRBJ1-6; maybe TRBD1 (6 bases). The CDR3 covers 15 residues. CDR1 SGHAT and CDR2 FQNNGV come from the germline V gene. CDR3 loop: CAGSTLTGFDSPLHF. CDR3 DNA: TGTGCCGGCAGCACATTAACAGGGTTCGATTCACCCCTCCACTTT. Drawing the rest from reference TRBV11-2 and TRBJ1-6, the complete variable domain is EAGVAQSPRYKIIEKRQSVAFWCNPISGHATLYWYQQILGQGPKLLIQFQNNGVVDDSQLPKDRFSAERLKGVDSTLKIQPAKLEDSAVYLCAGSTLTGFDSPLHFGNGTRLTVT.